Included here is one T cell receptor beta chain sequence, with context. These data are taken from a study of T cell responses to AZD1222 COVID-19 vaccine. Trimming pared 4 bases from V and 4 bases from J, leaving 13 bases between. Germline V gene sequence: CDR1 SGHNT, CDR2 YYREEE (reference sequence). The CDR3 extends over 14 amino acids. TCRdb keeps only in-frame clones here, not all; method: immunoSEQ multiplex PCR. Counted here are around 100,000 clones, around nine tenths occurring once; the ten biggest clones make up under 2%. This TCR came from an adult in good health. V usage is TRBV5-4 and J usage is TRBJ2-3; possible D gene TRBD1, 6 bases. Sequenced material: peripheral blood, taken on day 0 of AZD1222 vaccination. DNA for the CDR3: TGTGCCAGCAGCCCTCGGGACACCGCAGATACGCAGTATTTT. Its translation: CASSPRDTADTQYF. The full variable domain, its missing parts supplied by reference TRBV5-4 and TRBJ2-3, is ETGVTQSPTHLIKTRGQQVTLRCSSQSGHNTVSWYQQALGQGPQFIFQYYREEENGRGNFPPRFSGLQFPNYSSELNVNALELDDSALYLCASSPRDTADTQYFGPGTRLTVL.